This T cell receptor beta chain was recovered during a study of spatial heterogeneity in lung cancer. About the research overall: Each time, sequencing found more beta-chain sequences than alpha-chain sequences. For tumor regions, TCR transcript counts showed a strong correlation with a T cell module score derived from matched bulk RNA-seq. Study-wide findings and caveats: One measure, the expanded intratumoral alpha and beta TCR count, tracked tumor mutation counts.

Time point meaning: sample taken at primary tumor resection. The donor group consisted of roughly 70 patients who had untreated, early-stage non-small cell lung cancer. TCRdb re-analysed the 5' RACE reads in MiXCR, keeping a single row per CDR3 protein. This sample has some 100,000 distinct CDR3 sequences, with 4.4% found just once. CDR3 length: 16 amino acids. V shed 5 bases and J shed 2 bases, with 16 bases lying between them. Germline V gene data show CDR1 as MGHDK and CDR2 as SYGVNS. This clonotype came up many times. Antigen: not known. This chain links TRBV25-1 with TRBJ1-5, with unresolved D. The origin of this receptor is a male donor with early-stage non-small cell lung cancer. The sequenced sample was lung tumor tissue, obtained at surgery. In nucleotides, the CDR3 is TGTGCCAGCAGTAAGTCCGGCCAAGACGGCAATCAGCCCCAGCATTTT. Amino acids: CASSKSGQDGNQPQHF.